This passage covers 22 T cell receptor beta chains from one sample sequenced in a study of T cell changes during pregnancy in multiple sclerosis. Produced via immunoSEQ multiplex PCR; TCRdb's table is partial and in-frame only. The repertoire holds 93,000 or so clones, with roughly nine tenths as singletons. The specimen was peripheral blood, collected after pregnancy. These receptors came from a female donor with multiple sclerosis, enrolled in a pregnancy study.

The genes are TRBV28 and TRBJ2-7; D gene uncertain. CDR3 length: 13 amino acids. The V end was cut by 3 bases, the J end by 2 bases, with 8 bases between. Per the germline V gene, CDR1 is MDHEN and CDR2 is SYDVKM. The CDR3 region is CASSLNTPYEQYF. CDR3 coding DNA: TGTGCCAGCAGTTTGAACACCCCCTACGAGCAGTACTTC.

The chain combines TRBV28 with TRBJ2-1; D uncertain. This CDR3 comprises 10 residues. Germline V gene data show CDR1 as MDHEN and CDR2 as SYDVKM. V lost 8 bases and J lost 8, with 7 bases in between. The CDR3 protein is CASGPDEQFF. CDR3 DNA sequence: TGTGCCAGCGGGCCAGATGAGCAGTTCTTC. Filled out from reference TRBV28 and TRBJ2-1, the complete variable domain reads DVKVTQSSRYLVKRTGEKVFLECVQDMDHENMFWYRQDPGLGLRLIYFSYDVKMKEKGDIPEGYSVSREKKERFSLILESASTNQTSMYLCASGPDEQFFGPGTRLTVL.

The chain carries TRBV30 and TRBJ2-1; TRBD2 aligns across 12 bases. CDR3 length equals 17 residues. The trim removed 0 bases at V and 0 bases at J, leaving 3 bases unmatched. The germline gives CDR1 GTSNPN, CDR2 SVGIG (reference sequence). In nucleotides, the CDR3 is TGTGCCTGGAGTGTACTAGCGGGGGGAGTCTCCTACAATGAGCAGTTCTTC. This gives the protein CAWSVLAGGVSYNEQFF.

V gene TRBV6-5 combines with J gene TRBJ2-5; 8 bases are shared with TRBD1. Looked up from germline, CDR1 is MNHEY and CDR2 is SVGAGI. CDR3 size: 15 residues. The V and J ends lost 5 bases and 4 bases, in that order; junction bases with no gene match: 9. The CDR3, as DNA: TGTGCCAGCAGTACCGGACAGGGAAACACAGAGACCCAGTACTTC. Translation gives CASSTGQGNTETQYF.

The chain carries TRBV29-1 and TRBJ2-5, with 7 bases aligning to TRBD1. The CDR3 sequence is 12 residues long. Unmatched junction bases numbered 7, after V lost 7 bases and J lost 5 bases. Germline V gene sequence: CDR1 SQVTM, CDR2 ANQGSEA. The CDR3 nucleotides read TGCAGCGCTGCGACAGGGTGGGAGACCCAGTACTTC. Protein product: CSAATGWETQYF.

This clone came up once. V and J are TRBV9 and TRBJ2-3; 7 bases are shared with TRBD2. CDR3 length: 16 amino acids. The junction had 11 bases not matched to a gene; V was cut back by 4 bases and J by 3 bases. Germline V gene data show CDR1 as SGDLS and CDR2 as YYNGEE. The CDR3 spells CASSLVGGGWTDTQYF. The CDR3 DNA sequence: TGTGCCAGCAGCTTAGTGGGGGGGGGATGGACAGATACGCAGTATTTT.

The chain carries TRBV27 and TRBJ2-4; 9 bases are a match to TRBD1. Per germline, CDR1 MNHEY and CDR2 SMNVEV (reference sequence). This CDR3 has 14 residues. The junction had 7 bases not matched to a gene; V was cut back by 5 bases and J by 8 bases. The CDR3 region has the DNA TGTGCCAGCAGTAGCCGGGACAGGGCACACATTCAGTACTTC. It codes for CASSSRDRAHIQYF.

The chain uses TRBV5-1 and TRBJ2-1; 9 positions agree with TRBD2. Germline values: CDR1 SGHRS, CDR2 YFSETQ. The CDR3 has 15 residues. With 3 bases clipped from V and 9 bases from J, the junction kept 10 bases outside the gene matches. CDR3 sequence reads: CASSSLAGLGGEQFF. Written as DNA, the CDR3 is TGCGCCAGCAGCTCGCTAGCGGGATTGGGGGGTGAGCAGTTCTTC. Based on the CDR3 plus reference TRBV5-1 and TRBJ2-1, the full variable domain is KAGVTQTPRYLIKTRGQQVTLSCSPISGHRSVSWYQQTPGQGLQFLFEYFSETQRNKGNFPGRFSGRQFSNSRSEMNVSTLELGDSALYLCASSSLAGLGGEQFFGPGTRLTVL.

This clone was observed a single time. The chain carries TRBV27 and TRBJ1-5; TRBD1 is a possible D gene (6 bases). Trimming took 5 bases from V and 2 from J, leaving 13 bases between them. Germline V gene sequence: CDR1 MNHEY, CDR2 SMNVEV (reference sequence). The CDR3 length is 15 residues. The CDR3 DNA follows: TGTGCCAGCAGTAGCACAGGGCTAGGCAATCAGCCCCAGCATTTT. Translated, it gives CASSSTGLGNQPQHF.

CDR3 region: CASSLGHTSQETQYF. The CDR3 bases are TGTGCCAGCAGCTTGGGACACACGAGCCAAGAGACCCAGTACTTC. The chain has TRBV5-5 and TRBJ2-5; D not certain. V lost 0 bases to trimming and J lost 1 base, with 10 bases between them. This CDR3 is built from 15 residues. In germline, CDR1 is SGHKS, CDR2 YYEKEE (reference sequence).

The rearrangement uses TRBV27 and TRBJ1-3; D gene ambiguous. The germline V and J ends were trimmed by 5 bases and 0 bases, with 8 bases remaining between them. CDR1 is MNHEY and CDR2 is SMNVEV in the germline V gene (reference sequence). CDR3 length: 14 residues. CDR3 coding DNA: TGTGCCAGCAGTCCGACATACTCTGGAAACACCATATATTTT. As protein: CASSPTYSGNTIYF.

The CDR3 nucleotides read TGTGCCATCAGAGAAACCACAGGGCTGAGCTATGGCTACACCTTC. It translates to CAIRETTGLSYGYTF. The J gene is TRBJ1-2, the V gene TRBV10-3; D is possibly TRBD1 (6 bases). Deletions cut 6 bases from V and 4 bases from J, with 18 bases between. The CDR3 has 15 residues. Germline V lookup: CDR1 ENHRY, CDR2 SYGVKD.

The chain carries TRBV7-2 and TRBJ1-5, with D tentatively TRBD1 (5 bases). Germline V gene sequence: CDR1 SGHTA, CDR2 FQGNSA. V lost 5 bases and J lost 4, with 15 bases in between. The CDR3 runs 15 residues. The DNA of the CDR3 is TGTGCCAGCAGCCTAGGTCTGGGGGGAAATCAGCCCCAGCATTTT. Its translation is CASSLGLGGNQPQHF.

This sequence joins TRBV10-3 and TRBJ2-2; D may be TRBD2 (5 bases). The V end was cut by 4 bases, the J end by 2 bases, with 14 bases between. CDR1 and CDR2 from the germline V gene are ENHRY and SYGVKD. The CDR3 loop spans 16 amino acids. CDR3 region: CAISGPVEGNTGELFF. DNA for the CDR3: TGTGCCATCAGTGGCCCGGTTGAGGGTAACACCGGGGAGCTGTTTTTT.

The rearrangement links TRBV20-1 to TRBJ2-2, with no clear D. There are 11 residues in the CDR3. Per germline, CDR1 DFQATT and CDR2 SNEGSKA (reference sequence). V lost 4 bases and J 6 bases, leaving 6 bases between the germline ends. The CDR3 DNA reads as TGCAGTGCTACGCGTCCCGGGGAGCTGTTTTTT. Its protein is CSATRPGELFF.

This clone was found a few times. The V call is TRBV6-4, the J call TRBJ2-1, with D possibly TRBD1 on 6 matching bases. Germline V gives CDR1 MRHNA, CDR2 SNTAGT. The V end lost 2 bases, the J end lost 5 bases, and 13 bases lay between the germline ends. The CDR3 loop spans 15 amino acids. In DNA, the CDR3 is TGTGCCAGCAGTGACGGGCCAGGGGACCACAATGAGCAGTTCTTC. It encodes CASSDGPGDHNEQFF.

The rearrangement links TRBV27 to TRBJ2-1; possibly TRBD1 for D (6 bases). The V end lost 2 bases, the J end lost 6 bases, and 8 bases lay between the germline ends. Germline V CDR1 and CDR2: MNHEY, SMNVEV (reference sequence). This CDR3 spans 13 amino acids. CDR3 nucleotide sequence: TGTGCCAGCAGTTTACAGGGGTTCAATGAGCAGTTCTTC. Its translation: CASSLQGFNEQFF.

The chain has TRBV2 and TRBJ2-5; D remains ambiguous. The CDR3 consists of 12 residues. The V end lost 3 bases, the J end lost 6 bases, and 8 bases lay between the germline ends. Germline V gene sequence: CDR1 SNHLY, CDR2 FYNNEI. The CDR3 reads CASSDDLQTQYF. CDR3 in DNA: TGTGCCAGCAGTGACGACTTGCAGACCCAGTACTTC.

This chain links TRBV5-8 with TRBJ2-4; D might be TRBD2 (6 bases). Trimming took 3 bases from V and 1 from J, leaving 14 bases between them. The CDR3 runs 16 residues. CDR1 SGHTS and CDR2 YDEGEE come from the germline V gene. CDR3 nucleotide sequence: TGTGCCAGCAGCTATCCACTAGCAGGGGCCAAAAACATTCAGTACTTC. Its translation: CASSYPLAGAKNIQYF.

The chain employs TRBV6-5 and TRBJ2-5, with D perhaps matching TRBD1 (6 bases). CDR3 length: 13 amino acids. Germline V gene lookup returns CDR1 MNHEY and CDR2 SVGAGI. V was pared by 2 bases and J by 3 bases, with 7 bases between. The CDR3 is CASSYDRKETQYF. The CDR3 bases are TGTGCCAGCAGTTACGACAGGAAAGAGACCCAGTACTTC.

V gene TRBV4-1 combines with J gene TRBJ2-1; the match to TRBD2 covers 7 bases. The germline CDR1 and CDR2 sequences are MGHRA and YSYEKL. The CDR3 extends over 14 amino acids. V lost 0 bases, J lost 9 bases, and 5 bases stayed unmatched. CDR3 DNA: TGCGCCAGCAGCCAAGAAGCGGGGATGGGTGAGCAGTTCTTC. Protein sequence: CASSQEAGMGEQFF.

This clone was seen once. The V and J genes are TRBV6-1 and TRBJ1-2; D unclear. The CDR3 covers 13 residues. Between the trimmed V and J ends, which lost 7 bases and 3 bases, there was a span of 12 bases. Per germline, CDR1 MNHNS and CDR2 SASEGT. Written as DNA, the CDR3 is TGTGCCAGCACCGACCGGAGATACTATGGCTACACCTTC. Protein: CASTDRRYYGYTF.